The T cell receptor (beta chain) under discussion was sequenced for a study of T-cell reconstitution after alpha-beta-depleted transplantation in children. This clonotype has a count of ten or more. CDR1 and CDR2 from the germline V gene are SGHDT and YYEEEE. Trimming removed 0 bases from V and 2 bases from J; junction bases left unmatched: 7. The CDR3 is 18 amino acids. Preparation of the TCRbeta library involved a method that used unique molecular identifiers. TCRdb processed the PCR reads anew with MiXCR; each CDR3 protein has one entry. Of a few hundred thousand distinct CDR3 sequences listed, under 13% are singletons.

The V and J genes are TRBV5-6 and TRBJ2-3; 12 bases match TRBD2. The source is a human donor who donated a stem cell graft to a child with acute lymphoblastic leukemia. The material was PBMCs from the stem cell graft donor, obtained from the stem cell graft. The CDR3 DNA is TGTGCCAGCAGCTTGGCACTAGCGGGAGGATCGACCACAGATACGCAGTATTTT. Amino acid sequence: CASSLALAGGSTTDTQYF.